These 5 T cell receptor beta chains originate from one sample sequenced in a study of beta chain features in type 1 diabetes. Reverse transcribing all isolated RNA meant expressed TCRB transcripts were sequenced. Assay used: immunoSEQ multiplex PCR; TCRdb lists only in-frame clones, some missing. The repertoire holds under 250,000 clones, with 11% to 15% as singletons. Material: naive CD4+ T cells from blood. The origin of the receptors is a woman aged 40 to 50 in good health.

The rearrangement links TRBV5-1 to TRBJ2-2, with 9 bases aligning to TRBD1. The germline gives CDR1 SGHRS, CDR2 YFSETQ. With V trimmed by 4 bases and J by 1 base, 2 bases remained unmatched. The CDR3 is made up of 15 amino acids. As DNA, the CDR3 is TGCGCCAGCAGCGAGGGACAGGGGAACACCGGGGAGCTGTTTTTT. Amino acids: CASSEGQGNTGELFF.

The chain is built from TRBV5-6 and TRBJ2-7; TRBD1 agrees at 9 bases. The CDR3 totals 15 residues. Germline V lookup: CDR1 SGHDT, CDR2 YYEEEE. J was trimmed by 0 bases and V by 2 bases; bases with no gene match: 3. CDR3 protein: CASSFPGQGSYEQYF. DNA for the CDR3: TGTGCCAGCAGCTTCCCGGGACAGGGCTCCTACGAGCAGTACTTC.

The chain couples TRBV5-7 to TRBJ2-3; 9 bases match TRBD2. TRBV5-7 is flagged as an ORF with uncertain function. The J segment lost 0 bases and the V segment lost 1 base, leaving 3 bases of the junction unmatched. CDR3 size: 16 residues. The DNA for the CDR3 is TGTGCCAGCAGCTTGAGGCTAGCGGGGAGCACAGATACGCAGTATTTT. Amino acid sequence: CASSLRLAGSTDTQYF.

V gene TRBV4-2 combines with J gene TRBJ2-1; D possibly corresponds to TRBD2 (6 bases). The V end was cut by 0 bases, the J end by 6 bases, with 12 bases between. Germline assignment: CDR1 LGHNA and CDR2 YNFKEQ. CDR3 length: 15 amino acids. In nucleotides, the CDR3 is TGTGCCAGCAGCCAAGAACTCCTAGCGCCCAATGAGCAGTTCTTC. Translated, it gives CASSQELLAPNEQFF.

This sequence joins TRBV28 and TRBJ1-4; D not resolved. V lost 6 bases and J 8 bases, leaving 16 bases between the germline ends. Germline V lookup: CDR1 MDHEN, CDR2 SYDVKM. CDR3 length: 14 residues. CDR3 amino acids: CASSRGWGGEKLFF. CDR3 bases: TGTGCCAGCAGCAGAGGGTGGGGAGGAGAAAAACTGTTTTTT.